The source of this T cell receptor beta chain is a study of CD8 T cells in Susac syndrome. Findings of the study overall: The study admitted that it had a relatively small number of individuals in its TCR sequencing and HLA analysis.

TCR beta sequencing covered blood CD8+ and CD4+ T cells. The CD8+ and CD4+ T cells were isolated magnetically using a negative isolation approach, whereas the TEMRA cells were enriched by FACS. The CDR3 is 15 residues long. Trimming left V 5 bases short and J 1 base short, with 15 bases between. Germline CDR1 SGHAT, CDR2 FQNNGV. Only one count was recorded for this clonotype. Its antigen is unknown. The RNA, roughly 0.5 to 1 ug, was put through reverse transcription using random hexamers. Amplification of TCR beta CDR3 by immunoSEQ multiplex PCR spanned 54 Vbeta and 13 Jbeta. TCRdb analysed the immunoSEQ multiplex PCR reads with MiXCR anew, one entry per CDR3 protein. The repertoire holds 250,000 to 350,000 distinct CDR3 sequences, roughly 85% seen once, with about 0.11% in the top ten.

The chain uses TRBV11-2 and TRBJ2-7; D perhaps matches TRBD2 (5 bases). The receptor's source is a human donor with multiple sclerosis. The sequencing input was CD8+ T cells from PBMCs. Here the CDR3 DNA reads TGTGCCAGCAGCCCAGCGGTGGGCGGGTCCTACGAGCAGTACTTC. As protein: CASSPAVGGSYEQYF.